This T cell receptor beta chain was recorded in a study of monozygotic twins with inflammatory bowel disease. Each sample had eight separate cDNA synthesis reactions. Each UMI, carrying a 6-nucleotide sample barcode, came from template switching. TCRdb re-analyzed the 5' RACE reads; it lists each CDR3 protein once, without DNA. The specimen's table records fewer than 550,000 distinct CDR3 sequences. The CDR3 sequence is 16 residues long. Germline values: CDR1 SGHRS, CDR2 YFSETQ. This sequence originates from a human donor with ulcerative colitis or Crohn's disease, or a healthy co-twin of an affected twin (not recorded which). The sample was blood. V gene TRBV5-1 combines with J gene TRBJ2-3; TCRdb picks TRBD2, but there is no DNA to check that call. CDR3 in amino acids: CASSLVSGSFTDTQYF.